A single sample gave rise to the 28 T cell receptor beta chains below, sequenced in a study of cytomegalovirus exposure and HLA in healthy donors (dated by TCRdb to the late 2010s). The library relied on the immunoSEQ multiplex PCR assay. A mixture of 60 forward primers for TCR Vbeta segments and 13 reverse primers for TCR Jbeta segments was used in the multiplex PCR. Imported from immuneACCESS, the table was reduced by TCRdb to in-frame sequences with V and J called. These copies leave out some clones; in studies compared against another copy, an unresolved V gene accounts for under half, and the cause of the remainder is not known. For this sample the table gives some 140,000 clones, of which less than 85% were detected only once. Around 4.5% of the sample lies in the top ten. The sample consisted of PBMCs. The receptor source for this set is a man aged 18 to 29 in good health and CMV-seropositive.

The gene calls are TRBV5-1 and TRBJ1-1; 10 bases align to TRBD1. The CDR3 is made up of 16 amino acids. Per germline, CDR1 SGHRS and CDR2 YFSETQ. After removal of 1 base from V and 4 bases from J, the junction contained 7 bases not matched to a gene. The CDR3 sequence is CASSLRTGGLGTEAFF. CDR3 nucleotides: TGCGCCAGCAGCTTGAGGACAGGGGGACTCGGCACTGAAGCTTTCTTT. Full variable domain (rest looked up from reference TRBV5-1 and TRBJ1-1): KAGVTQTPRYLIKTRGQQVTLSCSPISGHRSVSWYQQTPGQGLQFLFEYFSETQRNKGNFPGRFSGRQFSNSRSEMNVSTLELGDSALYLCASSLRTGGLGTEAFFGQGTRLTVV.

This clone has just a few counts. The gene calls are TRBV5-1 and TRBJ2-7, with 7 bases that match TRBD1. With 3 bases clipped from V and 2 bases from J, the junction kept 5 bases outside the gene matches. CDR3 length: 14 amino acids. CDR1 SGHRS and CDR2 YFSETQ come from the germline V gene. The CDR3 DNA sequence: TGCGCCAGCAGCTGGACAGGTGCGACCTACGAGCAGTACTTC. Protein product: CASSWTGATYEQYF.

This clone was counted a single time. V usage is TRBV29-1 and J usage is TRBJ2-5; D possibly corresponds to TRBD2 (5 bases). The DNA end is more similar to TRBJ2-7, so the J call may be wrong. The germline gives CDR1 SQVTM, CDR2 ANQGSEA. The CDR3 covers 13 residues. Here the CDR3 DNA reads TGCAGCGTTGTGAGCCGGGAAGGCTACGAGCAGTACTTC. Translation: CSVVSREGYEQYF.

This chain joins TRBV9 and TRBJ1-2; TRBD1 agrees at 8 bases. The V and J ends lost 1 base and 2 bases, in that order; junction bases with no gene match: 4. The CDR3 runs to 15 residues. Germline V gene data show CDR1 as SGDLS and CDR2 as YYNGEE. Here the CDR3 reads CASSVFPGGNYGYTF. The CDR3 nucleotides read TGTGCCAGCAGCGTATTTCCAGGGGGCAACTATGGCTACACCTTC. The full variable domain, rest sourced from reference TRBV9 and TRBJ1-2, is DSGVTQTPKHLITATGQRVTLRCSPRSGDLSVYWYQQSLDQGLQFLIQYYNGEERAKGNILERFSAQQFPDLHSELNLSSLELGDSALYFCASSVFPGGNYGYTFGSGTRLTVV.

This rearrangement joins TRBV2 to TRBJ2-1, with D perhaps TRBD2 (6 bases). Germline V CDR1 and CDR2: SNHLY, FYNNEI. CDR3 length: 13 amino acids. V gave up 4 bases and J gave up 9 bases, with 13 bases separating them. CDR3 DNA: TGTGCCAGCAGTGCCCAGACTAGTATTGAGCAGTTCTTC. Translation gives CASSAQTSIEQFF.

The chain recombines TRBV7-9 with TRBJ2-7; 7 bases align to TRBD1. J lost 2 bases, V lost 6 bases, and 4 bases had no gene match. The germline CDR1 and CDR2 sequences are SEHNR and FQNEAQ (reference sequence). This CDR3 comprises 13 residues. The CDR3 DNA follows: TGTGCCAGCAGATCTGGGACAGCCTACGAGCAGTACTTC. This encodes CASRSGTAYEQYF.

The chain carries TRBV23-1 and TRBJ2-1; tentatively, D is TRBD1 (6 bases). TRBV23-1 is placed among ORFs of uncertain function. The ends were cut back, 4 bases at V and 9 bases at J, with 16 bases in the middle. This CDR3 is built from 14 residues. The CDR3 spells CASSPPYRAGEQFF. CDR3 sequence (DNA): TGCGCCAGCAGTCCCCCATACAGGGCAGGTGAGCAGTTCTTC.

J is TRBJ1-3 and V is TRBV27; D is uncertain. The CDR3 consists of 15 residues. The germline V and J ends were trimmed by 1 base and 0 bases, with 7 bases remaining between them. Germline CDR1 reads MNHEY; CDR2 reads SMNVEV (reference sequence). DNA of the CDR3: TGTGCCAGCAGTTTATTCGGAGTCTCTGGAAACACCATATATTTT. Protein: CASSLFGVSGNTIYF.

Only a few counts were recorded for this clone. The chain couples TRBV4-2 to TRBJ2-3, with 9 bases lining up with TRBD1. CDR1 is LGHNA and CDR2 is YNFKEQ in the germline V gene. Trimming cost V 2 bases and J 4 bases; bases outside gene matches: 10. The CDR3 extends over 17 amino acids. CDR3 protein: CASSQLNRGRRADTQYF. The CDR3 DNA is TGTGCCAGCAGCCAATTGAACAGGGGGCGCCGGGCAGATACGCAGTATTTT.

The V and J genes are TRBV18 and TRBJ1-1; D is possibly TRBD1 (6 bases). Germline CDR1 is KGHSH and CDR2 is LQKENI. CDR3 length: 12 amino acids. Trimming cost V 6 bases and J 11 bases, with 16 bases left between them. The CDR3 DNA reads TGTGCCAGCTCCCCGAGCGTGGGGGCGGCTTTCTTT. It is translated as CASSPSVGAAFF.

The chain couples TRBV6-1 to TRBJ2-7, with D tentatively TRBD2 (7 bases). The CDR3 contains 13 residues. The germline V and J ends were trimmed by 6 bases and 7 bases, with 16 bases remaining between them. CDR1 and CDR2 from the germline V gene are MNHNS and SASEGT. DNA for the CDR3: TGTGCCAGCAGCCATTACAGGGAGGGGGAGCAGTACTTC. Amino acid sequence: CASSHYREGEQYF.

This clone showed up just a few times. The chain carries TRBV2 and TRBJ1-3; weak D call: TRBD1 (5 bases). The V and J ends lost 2 bases and 2 bases respectively, with 10 bases between them. Per germline, CDR1 SNHLY and CDR2 FYNNEI. The CDR3 totals 15 residues. Written as DNA, the CDR3 is TGTGCCAGCAGTGAACCAGGGTACGCTGGAAACACCATATATTTT. It is translated as CASSEPGYAGNTIYF.

This chain links TRBV6-5 with TRBJ1-4, with TRBD1 matching over 7 bases. The V segment lost 2 bases and the J segment 8 bases; nucleotides outside the gene matches: 8. This CDR3 comprises 15 residues. Germline-derived CDR1 and CDR2 are MNHEY and SVGAGI. The DNA for the CDR3 is TGTGCCAGCAGTTACCGGACAGGCGAAGGGGAAAAACTGTTTTTT. Translating it yields CASSYRTGEGEKLFF.

This chain uses TRBV28 with TRBJ1-2; 12 nucleotides agree with TRBD1. Germline CDR1 is MDHEN and CDR2 is SYDVKM. This CDR3 comprises 17 residues. V shed 10 bases and J 8 bases; nucleotides not matched to a gene: 20. The DNA for the CDR3 is TGTGCCACCACAACGCGGGTCCCCTCGGGACAGGGGGCAGGCTACACCTTC. This translates into CATTTRVPSGQGAGYTF.

This rearrangement joins TRBV5-1 to TRBJ2-7, with D possibly TRBD1 on 6 matching bases. Germline values: CDR1 SGHRS, CDR2 YFSETQ. The CDR3 spans 14 residues. V lost 4 bases, J lost 0 bases, and 11 bases lay in between. The CDR3 DNA follows: TGCGCCAGCAGCCCTGGGGGCCGCTCCTACGAGCAGTACTTC. Translation gives CASSPGGRSYEQYF.

This clone was found a few times. The chain joins TRBV28 to TRBJ1-2; D remains unclear. Trimming took off 2 bases at V and 8 bases at J, with 12 bases between the two ends. The CDR3 sequence is 13 residues long. Germline CDR1 is MDHEN and CDR2 is SYDVKM. The CDR3 region has the DNA TGTGCCAGCAGTTTAGGGTCCCGCAGGGGCTACACCTTC. It is translated as CASSLGSRRGYTF.

The sample holds a few counts of this clone. The J gene is TRBJ1-5, the V gene TRBV27, with TRBD1 matching over 7 bases. Germline-derived CDR1 and CDR2 are MNHEY and SMNVEV (reference sequence). The CDR3 loop spans 14 amino acids. V was pared by 5 bases and J by 2 bases, with 3 bases of the junction left unmatched. The CDR3 sequence: CASSLGTGNQPQHF. CDR3 nucleotide sequence: TGTGCCAGCAGTCTAGGGACAGGCAATCAGCCCCAGCATTTT.

This sequence joins TRBV29-1 and TRBJ2-7; TRBD1 agrees at 7 bases. Looked up from germline, CDR1 is SQVTM and CDR2 is ANQGSEA. Trimming took 8 bases from V and 5 from J; bases not matched to a gene: 6. This CDR3 contains 11 residues. The CDR3 bases are TGCAGCACTATACAGGGGCACGAGCAGTACTTC. The encoded protein is CSTIQGHEQYF.

V and J are TRBV5-1 and TRBJ2-7; 8 bases align to TRBD1. V shed 1 base, J shed 3 bases, and the junction held 0 bases outside the gene matches. The CDR3 consists of 13 residues. CDR1 SGHRS and CDR2 YFSETQ come from the germline V gene. CDR3: CASSLTGGYEQYF. In nucleotides, the CDR3 is TGCGCCAGCAGCTTGACAGGGGGCTACGAGCAGTACTTC. Together with reference TRBV5-1 and TRBJ2-7, the CDR3 gives the full variable domain: KAGVTQTPRYLIKTRGQQVTLSCSPISGHRSVSWYQQTPGQGLQFLFEYFSETQRNKGNFPGRFSGRQFSNSRSEMNVSTLELGDSALYLCASSLTGGYEQYFGPGTRLTVT.

V and J are TRBV5-1 and TRBJ2-1; 8 nucleotides agree with TRBD2. V was pared by 4 bases and J by 1 base, with 7 bases of the junction left unmatched. Germline CDR1 is SGHRS and CDR2 is YFSETQ. The CDR3 runs 16 residues. CDR3 DNA sequence: TGCGCCAGCAGCCCTCACGGGGGGGGATCCTACAATGAGCAGTTCTTC. It translates to CASSPHGGGSYNEQFF.

This sequence joins TRBV5-1 and TRBJ2-7; 7 bases match TRBD1. The CDR3 covers 13 residues. Trimming took 4 bases from V and 3 from J; bases not matched to a gene: 4. CDR1 is SGHRS, CDR2 YFSETQ, per germline. The CDR3 nucleotides are TGCGCCAGCAGCATGACAGGGAACTACGAGCAGTACTTC. Protein product: CASSMTGNYEQYF.

V is TRBV5-6 and J is TRBJ2-2, with 7 bases that match TRBD1. CDR1 and CDR2 (germline): SGHDT, YYEEEE. The V segment lost 4 bases and the J segment 2 bases; nucleotides outside the gene matches: 14. CDR3 length: 18 residues. CDR3 in DNA: TGTGCCAGCAGCAGCTCCCCACTAACAGGGGTTAACACCGGGGAGCTGTTTTTT. It codes for CASSSSPLTGVNTGELFF.

The chain is built from TRBV19 and TRBJ1-1; TRBD1 agrees at 7 bases. The CDR3 extends over 14 amino acids. Germline V gene sequence: CDR1 LNHDA, CDR2 SQIVND (reference sequence). V shed 5 bases and J 9 bases; nucleotides not matched to a gene: 12. The chain's CDR3 is CASSEGTGTVKAFF. The CDR3 DNA reads as TGTGCCAGTAGTGAGGGAACCGGGACAGTCAAAGCTTTCTTT.

The chain carries TRBV7-2 and TRBJ2-7, with 13 nucleotides matching TRBD2. CDR3 length equals 16 residues. The J segment lost 0 bases and the V segment lost 5 bases, leaving 4 bases of the junction unmatched. Germline V gene sequence: CDR1 SGHTA, CDR2 FQGNSA. In DNA form, the CDR3 reads TGTGCCAGCAGCCTTCGGACTAGCGGGGGCTCCTACGAGCAGTACTTC. Translated, it gives CASSLRTSGGSYEQYF.

The rearrangement links TRBV5-4 to TRBJ2-2; no definite D call. The V gene lost 3 bases and the J gene lost 8 bases, with 8 bases spanning the gap. The CDR3 has 12 residues. Per germline, CDR1 SGHNT and CDR2 YYREEE (reference sequence). The CDR3 DNA follows: TGTGCCAGCAGCTCCCTCGGGGGGGAGCTGTTTTTT. It yields the protein CASSSLGGELFF. The variable domain in full, with the rest retrieved from reference TRBV5-4 and TRBJ2-2, is ETGVTQSPTHLIKTRGQQVTLRCSSQSGHNTVSWYQQALGQGPQFIFQYYREEENGRGNFPPRFSGLQFPNYSSELNVNALELDDSALYLCASSSLGGELFFGEGSRLTVL.

The chain has TRBV27 and TRBJ1-6; D may be TRBD1 (5 bases). With 10 bases removed from V and 7 bases from J, the gap between germline ends came to 17 bases. Germline V gene sequence: CDR1 MNHEY, CDR2 SMNVEV (reference sequence). This CDR3 has 14 residues. The CDR3 region is CATNRGGINSPLHF. For the CDR3, the DNA is TGTGCCACCAACCGGGGGGGGATAAATTCACCCCTCCACTTT.

This sequence joins TRBV21-1 and TRBJ1-6; the D call TRBD1 from the table was never checked on the DNA. TRBV21-1 is termed a pseudogene. The CDR3 sequence is 17 residues long. CDR3 in amino acids: CASSLGFKGQGNSPLHF. The CDR3 bases are TGTGCCAGCAGCCTCGGATTCAAGGGTCAGGGGAATTCACCCCTCCACTTT.

The chain is built from TRBV5-6 and TRBJ2-7, with 9 nucleotides matching TRBD1. The germline gives CDR1 SGHDT, CDR2 YYEEEE. This CDR3 has 15 residues. After removal of 4 bases from V and 5 bases from J, the junction contained 10 bases not matched to a gene. The CDR3 loop is CASSGDGTGKHEQYF. As DNA, the CDR3 is TGTGCCAGCAGCGGGGACGGGACAGGGAAGCACGAGCAGTACTTC.